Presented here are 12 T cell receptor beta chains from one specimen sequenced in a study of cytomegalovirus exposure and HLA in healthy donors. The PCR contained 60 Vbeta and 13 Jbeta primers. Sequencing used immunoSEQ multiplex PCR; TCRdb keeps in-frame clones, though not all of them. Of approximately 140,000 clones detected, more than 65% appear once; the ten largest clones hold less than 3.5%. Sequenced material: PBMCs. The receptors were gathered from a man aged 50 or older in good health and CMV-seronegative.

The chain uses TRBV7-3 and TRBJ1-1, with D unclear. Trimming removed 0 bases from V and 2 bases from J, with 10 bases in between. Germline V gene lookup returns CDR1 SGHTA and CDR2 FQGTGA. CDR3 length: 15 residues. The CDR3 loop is CASSLTIAGNTEAFF. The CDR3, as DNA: TGTGCCAGCAGCTTAACCATAGCCGGAAACACTGAAGCTTTCTTT.

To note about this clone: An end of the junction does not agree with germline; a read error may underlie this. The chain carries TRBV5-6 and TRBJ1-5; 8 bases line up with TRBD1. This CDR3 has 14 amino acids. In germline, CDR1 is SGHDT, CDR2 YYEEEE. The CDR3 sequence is CASSLGQGSPSRSF. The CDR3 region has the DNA TGTGCCAGCAGCTTGGGACAGGGGAGTCCCAGCCGCTCGTTT.

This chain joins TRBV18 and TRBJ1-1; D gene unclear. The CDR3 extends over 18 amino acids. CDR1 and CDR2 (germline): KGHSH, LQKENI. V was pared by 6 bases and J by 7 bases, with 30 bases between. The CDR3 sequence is CASSQSVVPPSLSGEAFF. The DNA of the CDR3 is TGTGCCAGCTCCCAATCGGTCGTCCCTCCCTCCCTAAGCGGTGAAGCTTTCTTT.

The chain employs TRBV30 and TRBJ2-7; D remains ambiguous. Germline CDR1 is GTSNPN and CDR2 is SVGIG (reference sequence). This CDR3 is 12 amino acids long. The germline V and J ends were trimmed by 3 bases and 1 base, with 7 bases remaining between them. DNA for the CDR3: TGTGCCTGGAGAGCATATTCCTACGAGCAGTACTTC. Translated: CAWRAYSYEQYF.

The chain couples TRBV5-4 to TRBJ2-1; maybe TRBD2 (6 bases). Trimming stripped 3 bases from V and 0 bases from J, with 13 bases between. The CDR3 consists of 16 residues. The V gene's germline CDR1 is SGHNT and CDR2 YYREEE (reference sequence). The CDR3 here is CASSYKRASSYNEQFF. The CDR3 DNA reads TGTGCCAGCAGCTACAAGCGGGCCAGCTCCTACAATGAGCAGTTCTTC.

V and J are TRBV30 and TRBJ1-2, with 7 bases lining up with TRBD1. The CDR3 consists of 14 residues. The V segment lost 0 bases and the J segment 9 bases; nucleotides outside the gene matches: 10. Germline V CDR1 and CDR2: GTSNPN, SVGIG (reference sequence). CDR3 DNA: TGTGCCTGGAGTGTACTCGGGCAGGGGGATCGCTACACCTTC. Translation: CAWSVLGQGDRYTF.

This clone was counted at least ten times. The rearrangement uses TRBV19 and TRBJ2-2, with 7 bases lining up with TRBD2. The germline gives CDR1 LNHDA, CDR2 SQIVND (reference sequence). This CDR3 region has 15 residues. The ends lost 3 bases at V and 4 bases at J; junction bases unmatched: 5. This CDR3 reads CASSIAGDLTGELFF. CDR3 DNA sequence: TGTGCCAGTAGTATTGCGGGGGACCTCACCGGGGAGCTGTTTTTT.

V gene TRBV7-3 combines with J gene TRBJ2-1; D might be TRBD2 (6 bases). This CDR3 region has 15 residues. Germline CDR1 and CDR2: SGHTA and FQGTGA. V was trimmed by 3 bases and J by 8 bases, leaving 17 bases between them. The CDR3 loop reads CASSFGAGEGYEQFF. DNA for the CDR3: TGTGCCAGCAGCTTCGGAGCGGGTGAGGGGTATGAGCAGTTCTTC.

CDR3 DNA: TGTGCCAGCAGCCCCGAGACAGGGCGTATTGAGGAAGCTTTCTTT. As protein: CASSPETGRIEEAFF. The chain has TRBV5-5 and TRBJ1-1, with 7 bases aligning to TRBD1. CDR1 is SGHKS and CDR2 is YYEKEE in the germline V gene (reference sequence). J gave up 8 bases and V 4 bases, and 14 bases lay outside the gene matches. This CDR3 spans 15 amino acids. Full variable domain (missing parts from reference TRBV5-5 and TRBJ1-1): DAGVTQSPTHLIKTRGQQVTLRCSPISGHKSVSWYQQVLGQGPQFIFQYYEKEERGRGNFPDRFSARQFPNYSSELNVNALLLGDSALYLCASSPETGRIEEAFFGQGTRLTVV.

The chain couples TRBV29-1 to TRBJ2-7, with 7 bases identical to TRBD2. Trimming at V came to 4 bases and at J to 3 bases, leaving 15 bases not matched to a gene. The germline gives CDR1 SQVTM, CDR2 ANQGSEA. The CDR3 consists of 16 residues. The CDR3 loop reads CSVVSPAHRGVYEQYF. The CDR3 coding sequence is TGCAGCGTTGTGTCCCCGGCCCACCGGGGGGTCTACGAGCAGTACTTC.

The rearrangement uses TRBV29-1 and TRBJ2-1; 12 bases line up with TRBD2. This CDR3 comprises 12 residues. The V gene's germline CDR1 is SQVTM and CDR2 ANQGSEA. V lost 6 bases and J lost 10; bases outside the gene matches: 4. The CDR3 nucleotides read TGCAGCGTGCTAGCGGGGGGGCGGGAGCAGTTCTTC. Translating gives CSVLAGGREQFF.

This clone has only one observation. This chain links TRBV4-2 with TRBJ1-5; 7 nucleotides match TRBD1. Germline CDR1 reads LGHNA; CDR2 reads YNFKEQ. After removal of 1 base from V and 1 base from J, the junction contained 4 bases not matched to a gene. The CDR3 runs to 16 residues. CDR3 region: CASSQVAGQSNQPQHF. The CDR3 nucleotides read TGTGCCAGCAGCCAAGTAGCGGGACAGAGCAATCAGCCCCAGCATTTT.